Shown below are 3 T cell receptor beta chains from a single sample sequenced in a study of cytomegalovirus exposure and HLA in healthy donors. The PCR used 60 Vbeta and 13 Jbeta primers. Using immunoSEQ multiplex PCR, the repertoire was profiled, and TCRdb retains in-frame clones only, with some absent. The data show 90,000 to 140,000 clones, approximately 84% seen once. Sequenced material: PBMCs. These receptors all come from a male donor in good health and CMV-seronegative.

This chain joins TRBV14 and TRBJ1-1; no clear D gene. Trimming took 0 bases from V and 5 from J, leaving 7 bases between them. CDR3 length equals 13 residues. CDR1 is SGHDN, CDR2 FVKESK, per germline. DNA for the CDR3: TGTGCCAGCAGCCAAGAGAGGTGGACTGAAGCTTTCTTT. It specifies CASSQERWTEAFF.

This clone showed up just once. The rearrangement joins TRBV14 to TRBJ2-7, with D hard to call. The length of the CDR3 is 16 residues. Germline V lookup: CDR1 SGHDN, CDR2 FVKESK. Trimming cost V 4 bases and J 4 bases, with 20 bases left between them. The CDR3 region is CASSRSKSSFYYEQYF. In DNA form, the CDR3 reads TGTGCCAGCAGCCGATCTAAGTCTTCATTCTATTACGAGCAGTACTTC.

The genes are TRBV4-2 and TRBJ2-3; D not resolved. The CDR3 is 13 residues long. CDR1 is LGHNA, CDR2 YNFKEQ, per germline. Trimming took off 1 base at V and 5 bases at J, with 7 bases between the two ends. In DNA form, the CDR3 reads TGTGCCAGCAGCCAAGGAGATGGAGATACGCAGTATTTT. Encoded protein: CASSQGDGDTQYF.